This entry concerns a single TCR beta chain. Its antigen is as yet unknown. The data were obtained in a study of TIL therapy for anti-PD-1-resistant metastatic lung cancer. Study-wide background: Tumors were harvested before any PD-1/PD-L1 blockade. Median patient age was 54, ranging roughly 35-85 years.

Sample time point: pre-treatment sample, taken before nivolumab and TIL therapy. Enrollment ran from 2017 to early 2020. General observations from the study: This highly selected cohort may not generalize to typical lung cancer patients.

The libraries were made with immunoSEQ v3. Clones were read by immunoSEQ multiplex PCR, and TCRdb kept only the in-frame ones, dropping some. This sample has about 49,000 clones, with approximately 79% found just once. V dropped 3 bases and J dropped 5 bases, with 15 bases sitting between them. The CDR3 extends over 14 amino acids. The germline gives CDR1 SQVTM, CDR2 ANQGSEA. Sample: blood, taken at baseline. This clonotype originated in a man aged 65-85 years with non-small cell lung cancer. The V gene is TRBV29-1, the J gene TRBJ2-3; possible D gene TRBD1, 6 bases. CDR3 in DNA: TGCAGCGTTGATAGCACAGGGCAGGGAGATACGCAGTATTTT. Protein product: CSVDSTGQGDTQYF.